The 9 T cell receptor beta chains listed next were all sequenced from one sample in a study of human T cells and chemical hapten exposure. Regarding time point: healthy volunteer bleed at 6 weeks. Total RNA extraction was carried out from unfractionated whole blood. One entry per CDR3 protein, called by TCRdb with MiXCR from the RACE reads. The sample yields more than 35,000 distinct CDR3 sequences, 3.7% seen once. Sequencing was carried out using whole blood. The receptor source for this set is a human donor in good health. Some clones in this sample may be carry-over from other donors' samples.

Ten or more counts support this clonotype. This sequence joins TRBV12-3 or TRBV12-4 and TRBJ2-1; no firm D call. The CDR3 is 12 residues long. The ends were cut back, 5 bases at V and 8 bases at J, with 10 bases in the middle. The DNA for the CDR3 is TGTGCCAGCAGTCCAGGATGGGATGAGCAGTTCTTC. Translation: CASSPGWDEQFF.

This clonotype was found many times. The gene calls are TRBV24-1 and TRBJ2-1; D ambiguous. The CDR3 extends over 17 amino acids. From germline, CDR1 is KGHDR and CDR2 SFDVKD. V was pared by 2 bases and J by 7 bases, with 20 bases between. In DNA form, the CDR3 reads TGTGCCACCAGTGATTACGGGCTCGGAGACCTCTCGAATGAGCAGTTCTTC. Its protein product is CATSDYGLGDLSNEQFF.

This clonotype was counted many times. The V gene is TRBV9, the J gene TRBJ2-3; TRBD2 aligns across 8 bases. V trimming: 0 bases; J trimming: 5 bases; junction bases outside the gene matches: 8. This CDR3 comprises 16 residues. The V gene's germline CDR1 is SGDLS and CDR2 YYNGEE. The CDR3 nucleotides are TGTGCCAGCAGCGTAGATGTGGGACTAGGAGGAGATACGCAGTATTTT. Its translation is CASSVDVGLGGDTQYF.

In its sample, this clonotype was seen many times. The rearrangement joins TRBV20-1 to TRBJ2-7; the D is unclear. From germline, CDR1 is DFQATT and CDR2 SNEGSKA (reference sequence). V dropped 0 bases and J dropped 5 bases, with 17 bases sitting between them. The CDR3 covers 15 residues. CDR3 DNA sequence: TGCAGTGCTAGAGATCGCAGAGAAGGCCTTAACGAGCAGTACTTC. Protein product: CSARDRREGLNEQYF.

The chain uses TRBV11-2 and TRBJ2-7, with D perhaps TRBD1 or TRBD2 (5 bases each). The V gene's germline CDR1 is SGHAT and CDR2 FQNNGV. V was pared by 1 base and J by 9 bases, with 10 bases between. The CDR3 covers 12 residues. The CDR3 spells CASSLGGERQYF. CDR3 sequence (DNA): TGTGCCAGCAGCTTAGGAGGGGAGAGGCAGTACTTC. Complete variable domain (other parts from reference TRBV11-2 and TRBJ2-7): EAGVAQSPRYKIIEKRQSVAFWCNPISGHATLYWYQQILGQGPKLLIQFQNNGVVDDSQLPKDRFSAERLKGVDSTLKIQPAKLEDSAVYLCASSLGGERQYFGPGTRLTVT.

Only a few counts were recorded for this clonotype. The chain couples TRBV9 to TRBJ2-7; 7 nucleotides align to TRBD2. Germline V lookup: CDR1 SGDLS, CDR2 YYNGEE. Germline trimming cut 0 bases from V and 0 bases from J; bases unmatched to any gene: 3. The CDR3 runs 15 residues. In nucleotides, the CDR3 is TGTGCCAGCAGCGTAGGGTCTAGCGGCTCCTACGAGCAGTACTTC. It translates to CASSVGSSGSYEQYF.

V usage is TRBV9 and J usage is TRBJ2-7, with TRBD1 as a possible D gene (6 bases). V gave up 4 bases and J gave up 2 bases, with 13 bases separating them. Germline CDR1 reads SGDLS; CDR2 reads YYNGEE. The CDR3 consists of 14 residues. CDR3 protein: CASSSRQDAYEQYF. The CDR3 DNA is TGTGCCAGCAGCTCCAGACAGGACGCCTACGAGCAGTACTTC.

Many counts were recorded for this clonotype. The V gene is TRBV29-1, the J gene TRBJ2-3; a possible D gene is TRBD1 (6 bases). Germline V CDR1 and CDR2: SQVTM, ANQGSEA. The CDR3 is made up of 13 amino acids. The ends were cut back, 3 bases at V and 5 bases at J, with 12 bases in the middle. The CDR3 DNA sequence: TGCAGCGTTGACAGGGGCTCGGTAGATACGCAGTATTTT. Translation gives CSVDRGSVDTQYF.

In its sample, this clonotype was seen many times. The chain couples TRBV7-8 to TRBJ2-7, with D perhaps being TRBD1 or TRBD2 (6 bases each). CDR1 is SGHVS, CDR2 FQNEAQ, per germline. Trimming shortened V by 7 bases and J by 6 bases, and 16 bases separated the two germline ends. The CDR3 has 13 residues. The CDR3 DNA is TGTGCCAGCACCACTGGAGGGGGTGGCGAGCAGTACTTC. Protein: CASTTGGGGEQYF.